The rows below give T cell receptor beta chains drawn from one sample of a study of blood T cell repertoires in COVID-19. Clones were sequenced by immunoSEQ multiplex PCR, and TCRdb holds only the in-frame ones, with some missing. Among approximately 260,000 clones listed, about 86% were seen once. The sequenced material came from PBMCs or T cells enriched from blood (not recorded which). The receptor source for this set is a man aged 25-40 years with acute COVID-19. CDR3s include the opening cysteine and the closing phenylalanine or tryptophan. D genes are given only for firm matches. Size is omitted from some rows. Given values are once, few, many or a class for expanded clones.

v_call	clone_size	j_call	d_call	cdr3_nt	cdr3_aa
TRBV7-6	.	TRBJ2-2	TRBD1	TGTGCCAGCAGCCAGAACAGGGGTTCGAACACCGGGGAGCTGTTTTTT	CASSQNRGSNTGELFF
TRBV5-1	.	TRBJ1-1	.	TGCGCCAGCAGTTCGTCCGGTCCAGGTGGGACTGAAGCTTTCTTT	CASSSSGPGGTEAFF
TRBV6-2/TRBV6-3	.	TRBJ2-5	TRBD2	TGTGCCAGCAGTTACCTCTCCGGGGGGTCAGAGACCCAGTACTTC	CASSYLSGGSETQYF
TRBV2	.	TRBJ1-1	.	TGTGCCAGCAGTTATACGGGGAACACTGAAGCTTTCTTT	CASSYTGNTEAFF
TRBV19	.	TRBJ2-6	TRBD2	TGTGCCAGTAGTATTCTAGCGGGAGCTGGGGCCAACGTCCTGACTTTC	CASSILAGAGANVLTF
TRBV27	.	TRBJ1-2	.	TGTGCCAGCAGTTTGCGGGGGAACCTTTTGGGTGGCTACACCTTC	CASSLRGNLLGGYTF
TRBV2	once	TRBJ2-1	.	TGTGCCAGCAGCGGGACTCTGGGGCGGGGAAATGAGCAGTTCTTC	CASSGTLGRGNEQFF
TRBV19	few	TRBJ1-1	TRBD1	TGTGCCAGTACCTTGAGGGCGACAGGGAGTACTGAAGCTTTCTTT	CASTLRATGSTEAFF
TRBV7-3	.	TRBJ2-2	TRBD2	TGTGCCAGCAGGGGCGGGACTAGCGGGAACACCGGGGAGCTGTTTTTT	CASRGGTSGNTGELFF
TRBV28	.	TRBJ2-1	TRBD2	TGTGCCAGCAGTCGTCCAAAAGCGGGGGCGTACAATGAGCAGTTCTTC	CASSRPKAGAYNEQFF
TRBV10-3	.	TRBJ1-2	TRBD1	TGTGCCATCAGTGACGGACAGGGGGCGACCTATGGCTACACCTTC	CAISDGQGATYGYTF
TRBV19	.	TRBJ2-5	.	TGTGCCAGTAGAAGCAGGGGTCAAGAGACCCAGTACTTC	CASRSRGQETQYF
TRBV9	.	TRBJ2-2	.	TGTGCCAGCAGCGGACATTACCTAAGGGGGCTGTTTTTT	CASSGHYLRGLFF
TRBV2	few	TRBJ2-6	TRBD2	TGTGCCAGCAGTGGGGAGGGAACTGGGGCCAACGTCCTGACTTTC	CASSGEGTGANVLTF
TRBV28	.	TRBJ1-6	.	TGTGCCACCCGATCGGGTGGGTCACCCCTCCACTTT	CATRSGGSPLHF